A single sample gave rise to the 11 T cell receptor beta chains below, sequenced in a study of CD8 T cells in ankylosing spondylitis. The study, taken as a whole, reports: Blood of patients with ankylosing spondylitis appeared to be characterized by a TCR beta motif of eight highly homologous variants.

MiXCR, run by TCRdb on the 5' RACE reads, gives a single entry per CDR3 protein. Of roughly 490,000 distinct CDR3 sequences detected, approximately 5.3% appear once; the ten largest clones hold under 4.5%. The antigens of these receptors remain unknown. The sequencing sample was made of blood, either unsorted or a sorted T cell fraction (not recorded which). The receptor source for this set is a male donor with ankylosing spondylitis.

This sequence joins TRBV18 and TRBJ2-1; TRBD2 might be the D (6 bases). The CDR3 covers 13 residues. The V end lost 9 bases, the J end lost 0 bases, and 9 bases lay between the germline ends. Germline V CDR1 and CDR2: KGHSH, LQKENI. CDR3 in amino acids: CASGSGSYNEQFF. The DNA for the CDR3 is TGTGCCAGTGGTAGCGGCTCCTACAATGAGCAGTTCTTC.

This clonotype was seen repeatedly, ten times or more. CDR3 coding DNA: TGCAGTGCTTGGGACAGCCGCACAGATACGCAGTATTTT. This encodes CSAWDSRTDTQYF. This chain connects TRBV20-1 to TRBJ2-3; 7 nucleotides align to TRBD1. Trimming cost V 5 bases and J 1 base; bases outside gene matches: 3. Germline CDR1 and CDR2: DFQATT and SNEGSKA (reference sequence). The CDR3 is 13 residues long.

This clonotype was seen ten or more times. The rearrangement links TRBV12-3 or TRBV12-4 to TRBJ1-1, with TRBD1 matching 7 bases. With V trimmed by 3 bases and J by 6 bases, 13 bases remained unmatched. The CDR3 totals 16 residues. The CDR3 DNA reads TGTGCCAGCAGTTTCTCCAGACAGGGAGGATTGCCTGAAGCTTTCTTT. Translated: CASSFSRQGGLPEAFF.

This clonotype was seen ten or more times. The chain joins TRBV7-9 to TRBJ2-7, with TRBD1 matching 10 bases. V lost 4 bases, J lost 5 bases, and 8 bases stayed unmatched. Germline V gives CDR1 SEHNR, CDR2 FQNEAQ (reference sequence). The CDR3 extends over 15 amino acids. As DNA, the CDR3 is TGTGCCAGCAGCTCTTGGGACAGGGGAGGTCACGAGCAGTACTTC. Amino acid sequence: CASSSWDRGGHEQYF.

This clonotype was seen repeatedly, ten times or more. This chain joins TRBV12-3 or TRBV12-4 and TRBJ1-5; D is undetermined. CDR3 length: 15 amino acids. Trimming removed 3 bases at V and 2 bases at J, with 11 bases between. As DNA, the CDR3 is TGTGCCAGCAGTTTCAAGGGCGGGGGCAATCAGCCCCAGCATTTT. This gives the protein CASSFKGGGNQPQHF.

V usage is TRBV5-1 and J usage is TRBJ2-7; 10 nucleotides agree with TRBD1. The CDR3 totals 15 residues. With V trimmed by 2 bases and J by 8 bases, 10 bases remained unmatched. Germline-derived CDR1 and CDR2 are SGHRS and YFSETQ. The CDR3 region has the DNA TGCGCCAGCAGCTTTGGGGACAGGGGACGTAGTAAGCAGTACTTC. Translated, it gives CASSFGDRGRSKQYF.

The rearrangement uses TRBV19 and TRBJ2-3; 7 bases match TRBD2. Trimming took 6 bases from V and 0 from J; bases not matched to a gene: 9. CDR1 and CDR2 (germline): LNHDA, SQIVND (reference sequence). The CDR3 covers 16 residues. The DNA for the CDR3 is TGTGCCAGTAGACCTCTAGCGGTTACTAGCACAGATACGCAGTATTTT. It yields the protein CASRPLAVTSTDTQYF.

This clonotype has at least ten counts. The rearrangement links TRBV20-1 to TRBJ1-6; D gene uncertain. The V end lost 2 bases, the J end lost 7 bases, and 21 bases lay between the germline ends. Germline loops: CDR1 DFQATT, CDR2 SNEGSKA (reference sequence). The CDR3 spans 17 residues. Here the CDR3 DNA reads TGCAGTGCTAGACCACGAGGGTGGTCCAGAGGGAATTCACCCCTCCACTTT. Translating it yields CSARPRGWSRGNSPLHF.

This clonotype was observed at least ten times. The gene calls are TRBV29-1 and TRBJ1-5; no firm D call. This CDR3 contains 13 residues. CDR1 SQVTM and CDR2 ANQGSEA come from the germline V gene. Deletions cut 4 bases from V and 4 bases from J, with 11 bases between. The CDR3 sequence is CSVASQANQPQHF. Written as DNA, the CDR3 is TGCAGCGTTGCTTCACAAGCTAATCAGCCCCAGCATTTT.

This clonotype was detected ten times or more. V gene TRBV7-2 combines with J gene TRBJ2-7, with D unclear. The CDR3 extends over 13 amino acids. Trimming stripped 4 bases from V and 5 bases from J, with 12 bases between. The germline gives CDR1 SGHTA, CDR2 FQGNSA. CDR3 nucleotides: TGTGCCAGCAGCTCCCGGGTACTACACGAGCAGTACTTC. It yields the protein CASSSRVLHEQYF. Complete variable domain (other parts from reference TRBV7-2 and TRBJ2-7): GAGVSQSPSNKVTEKGKDVELRCDPISGHTALYWYRQSLGQGLEFLIYFQGNSAPDKSGLPSDRFSAERTGGSVSTLTIQRTQQEDSAVYLCASSSRVLHEQYFGPGTRLTVT.

This clonotype was found many times. The chain employs TRBV18 and TRBJ2-7, with 7 bases fitting TRBD1. The CDR3 is made up of 16 amino acids. Germline values: CDR1 KGHSH, CDR2 LQKENI. V was pared by 3 bases and J by 2 bases, with 10 bases of the junction left unmatched. The CDR3 DNA follows: TGTGCCAGCTCACCCCCTAGGCAGGGGGTCACCTACGAGCAGTACTTC. Its protein product is CASSPPRQGVTYEQYF.